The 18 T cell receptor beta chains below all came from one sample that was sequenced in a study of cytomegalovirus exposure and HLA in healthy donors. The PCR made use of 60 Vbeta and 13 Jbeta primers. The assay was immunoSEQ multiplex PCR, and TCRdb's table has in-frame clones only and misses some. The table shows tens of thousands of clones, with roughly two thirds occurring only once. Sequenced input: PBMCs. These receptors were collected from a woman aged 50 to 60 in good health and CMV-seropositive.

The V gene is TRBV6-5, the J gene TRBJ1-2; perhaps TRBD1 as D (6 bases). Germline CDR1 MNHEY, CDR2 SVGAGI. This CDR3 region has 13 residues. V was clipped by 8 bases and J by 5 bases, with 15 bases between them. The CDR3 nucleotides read TGTGCCAGCGGCTATCGGACAGATTATGGCTACACCTTC. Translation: CASGYRTDYGYTF.

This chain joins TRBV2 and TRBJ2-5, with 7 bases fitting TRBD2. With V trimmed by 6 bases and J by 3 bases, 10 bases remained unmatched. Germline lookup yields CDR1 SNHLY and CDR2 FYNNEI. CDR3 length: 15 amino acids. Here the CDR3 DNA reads TGTGCCAGCAGCAAAGCGGGGAGTCGAAAAGAGACCCAGTACTTC. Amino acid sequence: CASSKAGSRKETQYF.

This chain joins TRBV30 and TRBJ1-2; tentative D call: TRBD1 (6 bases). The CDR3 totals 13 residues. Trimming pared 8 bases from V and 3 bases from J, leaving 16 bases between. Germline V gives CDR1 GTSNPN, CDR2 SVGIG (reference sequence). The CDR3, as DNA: TGTGCCCAATCAAAAGGGGGGGACTATGGCTACACCTTC. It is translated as CAQSKGGDYGYTF.

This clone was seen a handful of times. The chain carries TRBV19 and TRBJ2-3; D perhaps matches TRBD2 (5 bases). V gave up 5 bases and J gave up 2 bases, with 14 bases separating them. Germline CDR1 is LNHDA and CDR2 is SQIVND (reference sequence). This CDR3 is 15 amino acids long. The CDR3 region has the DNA TGTGCCAGTAGTTTTCGTCAAGACTACACAGATACGCAGTATTTT. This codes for CASSFRQDYTDTQYF.

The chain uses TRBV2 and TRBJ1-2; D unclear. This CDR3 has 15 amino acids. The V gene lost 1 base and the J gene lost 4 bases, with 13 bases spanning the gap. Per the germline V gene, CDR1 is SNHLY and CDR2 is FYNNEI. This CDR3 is CASSEDPGGPYGYTF. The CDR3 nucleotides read TGTGCCAGCAGTGAAGATCCAGGAGGCCCCTATGGCTACACCTTC.

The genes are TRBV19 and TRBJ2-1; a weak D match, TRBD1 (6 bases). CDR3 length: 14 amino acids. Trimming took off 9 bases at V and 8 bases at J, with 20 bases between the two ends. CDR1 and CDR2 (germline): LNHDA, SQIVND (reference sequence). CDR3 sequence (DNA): TGTGCCAGCACCGGGACACATAATGTGGATGAGCAGTTCTTC. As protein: CASTGTHNVDEQFF.

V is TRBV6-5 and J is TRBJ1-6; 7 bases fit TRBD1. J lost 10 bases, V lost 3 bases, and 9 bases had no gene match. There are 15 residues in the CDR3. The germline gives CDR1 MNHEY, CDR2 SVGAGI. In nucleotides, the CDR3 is TGTGCCAGCAGTTATTCTGGGCAGGGGGTCTCACCCCTCCACTTT. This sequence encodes CASSYSGQGVSPLHF.

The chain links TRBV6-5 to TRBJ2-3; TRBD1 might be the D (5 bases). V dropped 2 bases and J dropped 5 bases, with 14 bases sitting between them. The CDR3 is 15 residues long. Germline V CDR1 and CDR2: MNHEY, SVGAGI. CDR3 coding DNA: TGTGCCAGCAGTTACGAACTGGGGCGTCTAGATACGCAGTATTTT. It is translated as CASSYELGRLDTQYF.

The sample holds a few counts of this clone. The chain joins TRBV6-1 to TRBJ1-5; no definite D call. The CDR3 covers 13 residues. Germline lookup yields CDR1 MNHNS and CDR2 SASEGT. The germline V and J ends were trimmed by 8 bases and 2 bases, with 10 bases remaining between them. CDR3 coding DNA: TGTGCCAGCGGGTGGCAGGGCAATCAGCCCCAGCATTTT. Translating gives CASGWQGNQPQHF.

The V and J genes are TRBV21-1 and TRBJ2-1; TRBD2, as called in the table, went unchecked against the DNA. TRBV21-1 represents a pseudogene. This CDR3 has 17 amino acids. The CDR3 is CASSYEKKGGDPREQFF. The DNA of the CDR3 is TGTGCCAGCAGCTACGAAAAGAAAGGGGGGGACCCCAGGGAGCAGTTCTTC.

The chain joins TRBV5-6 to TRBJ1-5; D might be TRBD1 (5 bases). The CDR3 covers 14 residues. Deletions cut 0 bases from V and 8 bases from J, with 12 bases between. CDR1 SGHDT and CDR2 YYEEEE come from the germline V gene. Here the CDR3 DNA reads TGTGCCAGCAGCTTGGTGGGGGGAGAGAAGCCCCAGCATTTT. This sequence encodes CASSLVGGEKPQHF.

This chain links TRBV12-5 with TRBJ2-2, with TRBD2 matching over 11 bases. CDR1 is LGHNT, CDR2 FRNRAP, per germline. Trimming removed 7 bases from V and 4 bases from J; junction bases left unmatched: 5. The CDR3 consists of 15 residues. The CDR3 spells CASAALAGGTGELFF. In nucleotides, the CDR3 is TGTGCTAGTGCCGCCCTAGCGGGGGGCACCGGGGAGCTGTTTTTT.

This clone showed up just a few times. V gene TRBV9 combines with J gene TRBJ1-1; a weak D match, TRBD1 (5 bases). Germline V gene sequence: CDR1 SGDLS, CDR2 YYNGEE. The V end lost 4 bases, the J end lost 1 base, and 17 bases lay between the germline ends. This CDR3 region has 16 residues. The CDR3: CASSIGEDTWNTEAFF. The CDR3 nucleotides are TGTGCCAGCAGCATAGGGGAGGACACTTGGAACACTGAAGCTTTCTTT.

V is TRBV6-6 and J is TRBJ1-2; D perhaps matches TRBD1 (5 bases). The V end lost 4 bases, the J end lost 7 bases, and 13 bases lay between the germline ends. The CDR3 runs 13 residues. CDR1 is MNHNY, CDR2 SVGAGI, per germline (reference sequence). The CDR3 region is CASSSQEFSGYTF. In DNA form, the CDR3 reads TGTGCCAGCAGTTCACAGGAATTCAGTGGCTACACCTTC.

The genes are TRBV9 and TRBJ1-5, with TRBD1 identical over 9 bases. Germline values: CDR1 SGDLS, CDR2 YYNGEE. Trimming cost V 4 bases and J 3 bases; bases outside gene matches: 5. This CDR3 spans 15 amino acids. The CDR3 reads CASSKGTGNNQPQHF. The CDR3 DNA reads TGTGCCAGCAGCAAGGGGACAGGGAACAATCAGCCCCAGCATTTT.

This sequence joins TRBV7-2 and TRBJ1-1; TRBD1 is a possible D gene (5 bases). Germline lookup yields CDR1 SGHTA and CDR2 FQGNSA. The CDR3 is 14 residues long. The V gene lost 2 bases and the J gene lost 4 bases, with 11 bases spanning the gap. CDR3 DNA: TGTGCCAGCAGCTTAAATGGGGGGTTCACTGAAGCTTTCTTT. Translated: CASSLNGGFTEAFF.

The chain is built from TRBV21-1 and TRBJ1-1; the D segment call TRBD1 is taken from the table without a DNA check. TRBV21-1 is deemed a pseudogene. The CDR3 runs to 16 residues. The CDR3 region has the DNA TGTGCCAGGATAATACCCATATTCAGGGTGAACACTGAAGCTTTCTTT. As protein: CARIIPIFRVNTEAFF.

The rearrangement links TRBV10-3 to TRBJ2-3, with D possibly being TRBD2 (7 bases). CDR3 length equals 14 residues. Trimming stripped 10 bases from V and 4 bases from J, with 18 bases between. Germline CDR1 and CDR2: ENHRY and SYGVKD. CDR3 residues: CATRKGGGADTQYF. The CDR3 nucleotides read TGTGCCACCCGAAAGGGGGGGGGTGCAGATACGCAGTATTTT.